The 8 T cell receptor beta chains in this list originate from one sample, sequenced in a study of blood T cell repertoires in COVID-19. The repertoire was sequenced with immunoSEQ multiplex PCR; TCRdb's copy has only in-frame clones and lacks some. The sample holds around 170,000 clones; around 74% are singletons and the top ten take around 3%. The specimen sequenced was peripheral blood. These receptors were obtained from a woman older than 75 with acute or convalescent COVID-19.

This rearrangement joins TRBV27 to TRBJ2-7, with TRBD2 identical over 7 bases. Per the germline V gene, CDR1 is MNHEY and CDR2 is SMNVEV (reference sequence). This CDR3 is 12 amino acids long. J lost 2 bases, V lost 8 bases, and 3 bases had no gene match. CDR3 sequence reads: CASGGVPYEQYF. DNA of the CDR3: TGTGCCAGCGGGGGGGTACCCTACGAGCAGTACTTC.

The CDR3 DNA reads TGTGCCAGTAGTATAGCGGCAGGGTTCTACGAGCAGTACTTC. Protein sequence: CASSIAAGFYEQYF. V gene TRBV19 combines with J gene TRBJ2-7; maybe TRBD1 (5 bases). The CDR3 covers 14 residues. Trimming took off 1 base at V and 3 bases at J, with 10 bases between the two ends. Germline V CDR1 and CDR2: LNHDA, SQIVND (reference sequence).

This clone was seen once. The chain employs TRBV3-1 (or the pseudogene TRBV3-2) and TRBJ2-5; a possible D gene is TRBD2 (6 bases). V dropped 5 bases and J dropped 2 bases, with 12 bases sitting between them. This CDR3 region has 14 residues. Germline V CDR1 and CDR2: LGHDT, YNNKEL (reference sequence). The CDR3 is CASSKRDWQETQYF. In DNA form, the CDR3 reads TGTGCCAGCAGCAAAAGGGACTGGCAAGAGACCCAGTACTTC.

The rearrangement joins TRBV11-3 to TRBJ2-3; D is uncertain. V was clipped by 1 base and J by 4 bases, with 9 bases between them. The CDR3 contains 14 residues. From germline, CDR1 is SGHNT and CDR2 YENEEA. The CDR3 nucleotides are TGTGCCAGCAGCTTAGGCTACCGCGCAGATACGCAGTATTTT. Its protein is CASSLGYRADTQYF.

This clone was recorded many times. The chain combines TRBV9 with TRBJ2-1; 7 nucleotides align to TRBD2. In germline, CDR1 is SGDLS, CDR2 YYNGEE. After removal of 0 bases from V and 7 bases from J, the junction contained 7 bases not matched to a gene. The CDR3 is 15 amino acids. The chain's CDR3 is CASSVAGLGPNEQFF. CDR3 sequence (DNA): TGTGCCAGCAGCGTAGCCGGACTAGGCCCGAATGAGCAGTTCTTC.

The chain links TRBV11-3 to TRBJ2-5, with TRBD2 matching 8 bases. From germline, CDR1 is SGHNT and CDR2 YENEEA. The CDR3 sequence is 13 residues long. J gave up 5 bases and V 4 bases, and 3 bases lay outside the gene matches. DNA for the CDR3: TGTGCCAGCAGCTACAGCGGGAGCGAGACCCAGTACTTC. This codes for CASSYSGSETQYF.

The chain links TRBV7-2 to TRBJ1-1, with D possibly being TRBD1 (6 bases). From germline, CDR1 is SGHTA and CDR2 FQGNSA. There are 14 residues in the CDR3. Trimming took off 4 bases at V and 6 bases at J, with 15 bases between the two ends. Here the CDR3 DNA reads TGTGCCAGCAGCTCCCACAGGGAATTCGCTGAAGCTTTCTTT. Protein product: CASSSHREFAEAFF.

The chain joins TRBV14 to TRBJ1-6, with D possibly being TRBD1 (5 bases). The CDR3 consists of 14 residues. Germline assignment: CDR1 SGHDN and CDR2 FVKESK. V lost 6 bases, J lost 13 bases, and 19 bases lay in between. The DNA of the CDR3 is TGTGCCAGCAGACCCCATACCGGGGGAAGCCCCCTCCACTTT. Translation: CASRPHTGGSPLHF.